This T cell receptor (beta chain) comes out of a study of T cells in Graves' hyperthyroidism and ophthalmopathy. TCR beta CDR3 regions were amplified from RNA transcripts. HTBI primers were the set used in a first-round RT-PCR of the TCR CDR3. TCRdb ran MiXCR on the multiplex PCR reads and lists one entry per CDR3 protein. The data contain about 370,000 distinct CDR3 sequences, about 16% of them singletons. This clonotype was counted at least ten times. Ophthalmopathy patients all had a Clinical Activity Score of at least 3, a NOSPECS grade of at least 4 and disease under 3 months old. Thyroid ultrasound, orbital computed tomography, clinical symptoms, and serum thyroxine and TRAb underpinned diagnoses. The PBMCs studied were ones that came from roughly 11 ml fresh peripheral blood. The germline V and J ends were trimmed by 2 bases and 3 bases, with 11 bases remaining between them. The CDR3 is 15 amino acids. Germline V lookup: CDR1 MDHEN, CDR2 SYDVKM.

This clonotype was obtained from a woman aged 60-75 years with Graves' ophthalmopathy. V is TRBV28 and J is TRBJ1-5; TRBD1 might be the D (6 bases). Source material: blood. The CDR3 DNA reads as TGTGCCAGCAGTTTAAGTCGGACAGTCAATCAGCCCCAGCATTTT. Translation: CASSLSRTVNQPQHF.